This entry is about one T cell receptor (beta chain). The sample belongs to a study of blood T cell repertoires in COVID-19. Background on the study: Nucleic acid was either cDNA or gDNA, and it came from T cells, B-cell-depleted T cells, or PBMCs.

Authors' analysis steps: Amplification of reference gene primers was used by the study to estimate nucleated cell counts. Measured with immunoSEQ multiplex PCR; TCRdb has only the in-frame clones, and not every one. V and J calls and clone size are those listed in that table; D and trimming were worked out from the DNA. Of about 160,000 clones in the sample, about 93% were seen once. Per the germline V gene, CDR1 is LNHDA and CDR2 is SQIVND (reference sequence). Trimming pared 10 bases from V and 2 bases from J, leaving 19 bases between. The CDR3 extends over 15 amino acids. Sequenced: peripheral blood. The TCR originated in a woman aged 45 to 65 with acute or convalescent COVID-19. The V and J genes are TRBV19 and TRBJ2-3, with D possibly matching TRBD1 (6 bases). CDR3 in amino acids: CATKTGTSLTDTQYF. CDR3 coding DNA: TGTGCCACTAAGACCGGGACATCCCTCACAGATACGCAGTATTTT.